This T cell receptor (beta chain) was sequenced for a study of human T cells and chemical hapten exposure. Study at large: Patch tests delivered 0.01% DPC to the upper back and were evaluated at 6 days. The study traced per-sample TCR yield variation mainly to small differences in pooled library volumes.

Time point described: pre-sensitization, week 0. As to treatment: therapeutic diphenylcyclopropenone sensitization with weekly scalp DPC. TCRdb reanalysed the RACE reads using MiXCR and keeps one entry per CDR3 protein. Of about 270,000 distinct CDR3 sequences listed, roughly 8% are singletons. The length of the CDR3 is 14 residues. Germline loops: CDR1 SGHTA, CDR2 FQGNSA. The V and J ends lost 4 bases and 8 bases respectively, with 15 bases between them. Sequenced here: whole blood, sampled in connection with sensitization to the hapten diphenylcyclopropenone (DPC). The chain has TRBV7-2 and TRBJ1-3; the D is unclear. This TCR came from a man in his late teens or twenties with alopecia areata. Some clones in this sample may be carry-over from other donors' samples. Written as DNA, the CDR3 is TGTGCCAGCAGCTCGACGACCGTCGGGGACACCATATATTTT. It encodes CASSSTTVGDTIYF.